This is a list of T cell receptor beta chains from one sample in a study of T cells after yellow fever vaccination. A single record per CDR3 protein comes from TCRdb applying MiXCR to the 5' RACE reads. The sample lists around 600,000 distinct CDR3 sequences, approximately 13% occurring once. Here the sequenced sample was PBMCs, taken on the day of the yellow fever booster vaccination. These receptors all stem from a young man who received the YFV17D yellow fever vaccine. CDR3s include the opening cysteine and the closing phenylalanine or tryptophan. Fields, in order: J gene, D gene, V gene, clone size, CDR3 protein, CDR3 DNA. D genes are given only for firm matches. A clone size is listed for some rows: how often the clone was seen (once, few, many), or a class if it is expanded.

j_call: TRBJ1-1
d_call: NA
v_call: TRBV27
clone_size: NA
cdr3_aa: CASSSAGTGTEAFF
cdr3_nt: TGTGCCAGCAGTTCCGCTGGGACGGGCACTGAAGCTTTCTTT

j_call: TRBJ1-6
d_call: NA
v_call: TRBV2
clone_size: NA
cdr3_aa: CASNDGTQDSPLHF
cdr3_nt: TGTGCCAGCAATGACGGGACACAGGATTCACCCCTCCACTTT

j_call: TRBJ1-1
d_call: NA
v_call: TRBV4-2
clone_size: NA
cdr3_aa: CASSQVRVAEAFF
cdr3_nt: TGTGCCAGCAGCCAAGTCAGGGTAGCTGAAGCTTTCTTT

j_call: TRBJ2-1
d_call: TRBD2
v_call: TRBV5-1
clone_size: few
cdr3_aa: CASSFGEGPNEQFF
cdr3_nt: TGCGCCAGCAGCTTCGGGGAGGGACCCAATGAGCAGTTCTTC

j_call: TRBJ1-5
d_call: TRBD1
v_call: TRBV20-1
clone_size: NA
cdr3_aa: CCASRGPRSNQPQHF
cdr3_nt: TGCTGTGCTAGCAGGGGGCCCCGAAGCAATCAGCCCCAGCATTTT

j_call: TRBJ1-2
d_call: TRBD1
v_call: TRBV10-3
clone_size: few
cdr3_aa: CAIGGQGSSGYTF
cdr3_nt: TGTGCCATCGGGGGACAGGGTTCATCTGGCTACACCTTC

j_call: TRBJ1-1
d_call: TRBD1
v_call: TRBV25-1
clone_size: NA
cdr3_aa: CASSEHRGGKTEAFF
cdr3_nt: TGTGCCAGCAGTGAACACAGGGGAGGAAAAACTGAAGCTTTCTTT

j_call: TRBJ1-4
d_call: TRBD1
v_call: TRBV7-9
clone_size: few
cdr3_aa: CASSPMQGANEKLFF
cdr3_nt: TGTGCCAGCAGCCCAATGCAGGGGGCTAATGAAAAACTGTTTTTT

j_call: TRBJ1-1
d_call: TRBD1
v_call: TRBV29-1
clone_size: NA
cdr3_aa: CSVEDDRGRWPTEAFF
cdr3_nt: TGCAGCGTTGAAGACGACAGGGGCCGATGGCCCACTGAAGCTTTCTTT

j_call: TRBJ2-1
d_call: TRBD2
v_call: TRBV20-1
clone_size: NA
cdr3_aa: CSATLTSGGINEQFF
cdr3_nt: TGCAGTGCTACCCTTACTAGCGGGGGGATCAATGAGCAGTTCTTC

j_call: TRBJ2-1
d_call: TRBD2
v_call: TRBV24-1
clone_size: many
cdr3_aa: CATSGPLAGDYNEQFF
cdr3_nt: TGTGCCACCAGTGGCCCCCTAGCGGGGGACTACAATGAGCAGTTCTTC

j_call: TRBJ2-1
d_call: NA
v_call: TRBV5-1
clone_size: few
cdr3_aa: CASREGNPYNEQFF
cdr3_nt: TGCGCCAGCAGGGAGGGAAATCCCTACAATGAGCAGTTCTTC

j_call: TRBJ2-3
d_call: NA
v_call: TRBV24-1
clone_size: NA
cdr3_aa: CATSDEDQGKSTDTQYF
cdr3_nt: TGTGCCACCAGTGACGAAGACCAGGGGAAAAGCACAGATACGCAGTATTTT

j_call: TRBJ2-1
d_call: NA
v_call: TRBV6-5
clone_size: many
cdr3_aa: CASSYSNGARYNEQFF
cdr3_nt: TGTGCCAGCAGTTACTCGAATGGGGCCCGCTACAATGAGCAGTTCTTC

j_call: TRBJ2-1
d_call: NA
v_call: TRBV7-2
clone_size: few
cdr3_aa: CASSSPEGGQQFF
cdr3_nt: TGTGCCAGCAGCTCCCCAGAAGGTGGCCAGCAGTTCTTC

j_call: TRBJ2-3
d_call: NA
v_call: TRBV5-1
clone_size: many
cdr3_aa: CASSLADSTDTQYF
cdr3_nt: TGCGCCAGCAGCTTGGCGGACAGCACAGATACGCAGTATTTT

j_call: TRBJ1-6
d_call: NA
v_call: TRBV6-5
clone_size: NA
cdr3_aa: CASGRVDSPLHF
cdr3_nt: TGTGCCAGTGGTAGGGTTGATTCACCCCTCCACTTT

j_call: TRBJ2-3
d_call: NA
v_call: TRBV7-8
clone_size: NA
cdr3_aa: CASSPRRVGTDTQYF
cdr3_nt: TGTGCCAGCAGCCCTCGCAGGGTTGGCACAGATACGCAGTATTTT

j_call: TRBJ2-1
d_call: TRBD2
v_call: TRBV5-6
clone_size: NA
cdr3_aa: CASSLVTGASGAYNEQFF
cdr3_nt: TGTGCCAGCAGCTTGGTGACCGGGGCTAGCGGGGCCTACAATGAGCAGTTCTTC

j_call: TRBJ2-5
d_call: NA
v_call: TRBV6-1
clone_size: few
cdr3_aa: CASSTDSPAGPETQYF
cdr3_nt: TGTGCCAGCAGTACAGACAGTCCCGCCGGGCCGGAGACCCAGTACTTC

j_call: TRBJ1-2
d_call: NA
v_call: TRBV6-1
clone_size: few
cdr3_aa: CASSPPAGRANYGYTF
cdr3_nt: TGTGCCAGCAGCCCACCGGCCGGACGGGCAAACTATGGCTACACCTTC

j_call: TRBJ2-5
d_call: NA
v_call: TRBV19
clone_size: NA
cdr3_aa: CASSITTTYQETQYF
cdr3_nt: TGTGCCAGTAGTATCACGACAACATATCAAGAGACCCAGTACTTC

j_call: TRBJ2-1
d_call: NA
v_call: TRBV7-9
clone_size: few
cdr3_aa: CASTGGTLVVNEQFF
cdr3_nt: TGTGCCAGTACAGGAGGGACATTGGTTGTCAATGAGCAGTTCTTC

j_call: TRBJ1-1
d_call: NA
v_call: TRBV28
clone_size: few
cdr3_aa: CASSIEGGGEAFF
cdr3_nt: TGTGCCAGCAGCATAGAGGGGGGAGGTGAAGCTTTCTTT

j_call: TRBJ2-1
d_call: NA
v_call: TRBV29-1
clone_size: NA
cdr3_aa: CSVAGTYNEQFF
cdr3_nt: TGCAGCGTTGCAGGTACCTACAATGAGCAGTTCTTC

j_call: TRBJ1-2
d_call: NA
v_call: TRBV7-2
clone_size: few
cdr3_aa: CASSYGQSGNGYTF
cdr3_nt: TGTGCCAGCAGCTATGGGCAGTCGGGGAACGGCTACACCTTC

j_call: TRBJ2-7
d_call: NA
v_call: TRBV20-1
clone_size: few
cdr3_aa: CSASKSYEQYF
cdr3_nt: TGCAGTGCTAGTAAGAGTTACGAGCAGTACTTC

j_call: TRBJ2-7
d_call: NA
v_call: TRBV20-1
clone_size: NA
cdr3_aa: CSARPAGSNYEQYF
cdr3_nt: TGCAGTGCTAGACCCGCAGGGAGCAACTACGAGCAGTACTTC

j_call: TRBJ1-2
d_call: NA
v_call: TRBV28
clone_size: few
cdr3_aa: CASRPVTEGYTF
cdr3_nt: TGTGCCAGCAGACCCGTGACAGAAGGCTACACCTTC

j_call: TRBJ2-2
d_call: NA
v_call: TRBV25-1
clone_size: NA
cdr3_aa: CASSGYTGFTGELFF
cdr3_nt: TGTGCCAGCAGTGGATATACAGGGTTCACCGGGGAGCTGTTTTTT

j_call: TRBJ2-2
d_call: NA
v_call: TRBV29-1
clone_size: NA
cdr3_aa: CSVVLPGFYTGELFF
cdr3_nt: TGCAGCGTTGTGTTGCCAGGATTCTACACCGGGGAGCTGTTTTTT